The next 17 T cell receptor beta chains were all read from a single sample in a study of T cells in narcolepsy (dated by TCRdb to the late 2010s). The protocol used for the library was the immunoSEQ multiplex PCR assay. What TCRdb holds here is the immuneACCESS table cut down to in-frame rearrangements. Part of the clones is not present; checked against another copy, under half of the missing clones reflect an unresolved V gene, and the others are unexplained. Recorded for this sample are about 32,000 clones; 79% of them occurred a single time. The ten largest clones take up 3.8% of the sample. Sequencing was carried out using memory (CD45RA-) CD4+ T cells from blood. Reading the label with the study, this specimen's cell subset or site is: memory T cells sorted ex vivo from peripheral blood. These receptors all come from a human donor in good health.

This rearrangement joins TRBV11-1 to TRBJ2-7; D uncertain. V lost 1 base and J lost 7, with 11 bases in between. Looked up from germline, CDR1 is SGHAT and CDR2 is FQDESV (reference sequence). The CDR3 is 13 amino acids. The CDR3 nucleotides read TGTGCCAGCAGCTTAGACTATATCCAAGAGCAGTACTTC. Translating gives CASSLDYIQEQYF. Combining the CDR3 with reference TRBV11-1 and TRBJ2-7 gives the whole variable domain EAEVAQSPRYKITEKSQAVAFWCDPISGHATLYWYRQILGQGPELLVQFQDESVVDDSQLPKDRFSAERLKGVDSTLKIQPAELGDSAMYLCASSLDYIQEQYFGPGTRLTVT.

V is TRBV7-8 and J is TRBJ2-1; 10 positions agree with TRBD2. Germline CDR1 SGHVS, CDR2 FQNEAQ. The CDR3 is 19 residues long. Unmatched junction bases numbered 10, after V lost 1 base and J lost 1 base. The chain's CDR3 is CASSLEGLARRRSYNEQFF. The CDR3 DNA reads as TGTGCCAGCAGCTTAGAGGGACTAGCGAGAAGAAGGTCCTACAATGAGCAGTTCTTC.

V gene TRBV5-1 combines with J gene TRBJ1-5; the D gene is possibly TRBD1 (5 bases). Germline CDR1 SGHRS, CDR2 YFSETQ. The CDR3 has 15 amino acids. V dropped 1 base and J dropped 4 bases, with 12 bases sitting between them. DNA of the CDR3: TGCGCCAGCAGCTTGTCGGGGACGTTGAATCAGCCCCAGCATTTT. This translates into CASSLSGTLNQPQHF.

There are a few counts of this clone. The chain has TRBV5-5 and TRBJ1-3; 7 nucleotides match TRBD1. Germline loops: CDR1 SGHKS, CDR2 YYEKEE (reference sequence). With V trimmed by 2 bases and J by 7 bases, 15 bases remained unmatched. There are 17 residues in the CDR3. The CDR3 DNA reads as TGTGCCAGCAGCTTCGAACCTACAGGGGCCGGCGTGAACACCATATATTTT. Protein: CASSFEPTGAGVNTIYF.

This chain uses TRBV7-8 with TRBJ2-3; D is ambiguous. The CDR3 contains 15 residues. The germline gives CDR1 SGHVS, CDR2 FQNEAQ. V was cut by 6 bases and J by 0 bases, with 13 bases left in between. This CDR3 is CASRDQMRSTDTQYF. The CDR3 DNA follows: TGTGCCAGCAGGGACCAGATGAGAAGCACAGATACGCAGTATTTT.

Details on this clone: The sample carries other DNA sequences with the same CDR3. V usage is TRBV10-3 and J usage is TRBJ2-2, with D tentatively TRBD1 (6 bases). The germline V gene has CDR1 ENHRY and CDR2 SYGVKD. The CDR3 has 14 residues. V was clipped by 9 bases and J by 2 bases, with 13 bases between them. The chain's CDR3 is CAMGRTVNTGELFF. CDR3 DNA sequence: TGTGCCATGGGACGGACAGTAAACACCGGGGAGCTGTTTTTT.

The V call is TRBV6-1, the J call TRBJ2-5, with D possibly matching TRBD1 (6 bases). Gene TRBJ2-7 matches the end of the DNA better, so the J call may be wrong. This CDR3 has 15 residues. Germline CDR1 and CDR2: MNHNS and SASEGT. This CDR3 is CASSDRGRITYEQYF. The CDR3 coding sequence is TGTGCCAGCAGTGACAGGGGACGGATAACCTACGAGCAGTACTTC.

This clone was seen a few times. V and J are TRBV28 and TRBJ2-2; the match to TRBD2 covers 11 bases. V lost 5 bases to trimming and J lost 6 bases; unmatched junction nucleotides: 8. Germline CDR1 and CDR2: MDHEN and SYDVKM. The CDR3 contains 16 residues. The CDR3 sequence is CASSLLAGGLSGELFF. The CDR3 nucleotides are TGTGCCAGCAGTCTATTAGCGGGAGGGCTTTCCGGGGAGCTGTTTTTT.

The J gene is TRBJ1-2, the V gene TRBV6-5; possibly TRBD1 for D (6 bases). In germline, CDR1 is MNHEY, CDR2 SVGAGI. The CDR3 extends over 14 amino acids. V was shortened by 2 bases and J by 4 bases, with 11 bases between the two germline ends. CDR3 nucleotide sequence: TGTGCCAGCAGTTACAGAACAGGGATCTATGGCTACACCTTC. This codes for CASSYRTGIYGYTF.

V usage is TRBV5-1 and J usage is TRBJ1-1; D is perhaps TRBD1 (5 bases). This CDR3 region has 14 residues. The V end lost 0 bases, the J end lost 6 bases, and 12 bases lay between the germline ends. Germline V gives CDR1 SGHRS, CDR2 YFSETQ. The CDR3 nucleotides are TGCGCCAGCAGCTTGGCAGGCAGGGAGGCTGAAGCTTTCTTT. Its protein product is CASSLAGREAEAFF.

This chain links TRBV11-3 with TRBJ2-1; D gene ambiguous. Trimming cost V 5 bases and J 0 bases, with 11 bases left between them. Germline CDR1 reads SGHNT; CDR2 reads YENEEA. The length of the CDR3 is 15 residues. Written as DNA, the CDR3 is TGTGCCAGCAGCAAAGCGTCGAGCTCCTACAATGAGCAGTTCTTC. Its protein product is CASSKASSSYNEQFF. Using reference TRBV11-3 and TRBJ2-1 for the parts outside the CDR3, the full variable domain is EAGVVQSPRYKIIEKKQPVAFWCNPISGHNTLYWYLQNLGQGPELLIRYENEEAVDDSQLPKDRFSAERLKGVDSTLKIQPAELGDSAVYLCASSKASSSYNEQFFGPGTRLTVL.

V gene TRBV2 combines with J gene TRBJ2-2, with 7 bases matching TRBD2. Germline assignment: CDR1 SNHLY and CDR2 FYNNEI. The junction had 8 bases not matched to a gene; V was cut back by 7 bases and J by 0 bases. The CDR3 covers 16 residues. CDR3 bases: TGTGCCAGCATGGTTCGTCGGGGGGCGAACACCGGGGAGCTGTTTTTT. This translates into CASMVRRGANTGELFF.

Concerning this clone itself: Other nucleotide sequences from this sample produce the same CDR3. This rearrangement joins TRBV19 to TRBJ2-6; D gene ambiguous. CDR3 length: 13 residues. V was shortened by 2 bases and J by 1 base, with 0 bases between the two germline ends. The germline gives CDR1 LNHDA, CDR2 SQIVND (reference sequence). The CDR3 protein is CASSISGANVLTF. CDR3 nucleotides: TGTGCCAGTAGTATATCTGGGGCCAACGTCCTGACTTTC.

V gene TRBV4-2 combines with J gene TRBJ1-1; D is perhaps TRBD1 (5 bases). Trimming cost V 1 base and J 7 bases, with 13 bases left between them. The CDR3 is 14 amino acids. Per the germline V gene, CDR1 is LGHNA and CDR2 is YNFKEQ. This CDR3 is CASSQGNTGHEAFF. Written as DNA, the CDR3 is TGTGCCAGCAGCCAAGGGAACACGGGGCATGAAGCTTTCTTT.

CDR3 protein: CASSQGVSSSGNTIYF. The CDR3 DNA reads as TGTGCCAGCAGCCAAGGAGTAAGCTCCTCTGGAAACACCATATATTTT. The V gene is TRBV4-2, the J gene TRBJ1-3; D gene unclear. From germline, CDR1 is LGHNA and CDR2 YNFKEQ. The CDR3 covers 16 residues. V gave up 1 base and J gave up 0 bases, with 10 bases separating them.

This clone came up once. The V gene is TRBV11-3, the J gene TRBJ2-3; D gene uncertain. The CDR3 has 15 residues. Deletions cut 5 bases from V and 3 bases from J, with 15 bases between. Germline V lookup: CDR1 SGHNT, CDR2 YENEEA. DNA for the CDR3: TGTGCCAGCAGCCGTAGGTTAGCTCTGACAGATACGCAGTATTTT. Residues: CASSRRLALTDTQYF.

The gene calls are TRBV19 and TRBJ2-7; D is tentatively TRBD1 or TRBD2 (6 bases each). The CDR3 consists of 15 residues. Germline lookup yields CDR1 LNHDA and CDR2 SQIVND (reference sequence). V lost 2 bases and J 2 bases, leaving 13 bases between the germline ends. CDR3 DNA sequence: TGTGCCAGTAGTATAAGGAGGGACACGGCCTACGAGCAGTACTTC. Protein product: CASSIRRDTAYEQYF.